The 26 T cell receptor beta chains presented below share a single source sample, sequenced in a study of early T cells in non-severe SARS-CoV-2 infection. TCRdb re-derived calls from the 5' RACE reads in MiXCR, one entry per CDR3 protein. The sample lists some 57,000 distinct CDR3 sequences, 11% occurring once. Sequencing was carried out using whole blood. Receptors originate from an adult who was a healthcare worker with PCR-confirmed SARS-CoV-2 infection or an uninfected control (not recorded which).

There are a few counts of this clonotype. The genes are TRBV3-1 and TRBJ2-3; maybe TRBD2 (5 bases). The CDR3 is made up of 15 amino acids. V was cut by 1 base and J by 4 bases, with 12 bases left in between. CDR1 is LGHDT and CDR2 is YNNKEL in the germline V gene (reference sequence). The CDR3: CASSQGRRSSDTQYF. CDR3 nucleotides: TGTGCCAGCAGCCAAGGGAGGCGCTCATCAGATACGCAGTATTTT.

This clonotype was picked up many times. The V gene is TRBV6-5, the J gene TRBJ2-7; D may correspond to TRBD1 or TRBD2 (5 bases each). The CDR3 runs 13 residues. The V end lost 9 bases, the J end lost 0 bases, and 12 bases lay between the germline ends. Germline V CDR1 and CDR2: MNHEY, SVGAGI. The CDR3: CASHGTDSYEQYF. CDR3 nucleotide sequence: TGTGCCAGTCACGGGACGGACTCCTACGAGCAGTACTTC.

This clonotype was detected many times. V and J are TRBV6-1 and TRBJ1-2, with D perhaps TRBD1 (5 bases). Per germline, CDR1 MNHNS and CDR2 SASEGT. The CDR3 contains 15 residues. V lost 8 bases and J lost 3, with 19 bases in between. The CDR3 loop is CASEGRGGHDYGYTF. CDR3 DNA sequence: TGTGCCAGCGAGGGCCGGGGCGGGCACGACTATGGCTACACCTTC.

The chain links TRBV5-1 to TRBJ2-2, with D perhaps matching TRBD2 (5 bases). The CDR3 contains 15 residues. Germline values: CDR1 SGHRS, CDR2 YFSETQ. Trimming shortened V by 4 bases and J by 5 bases, and 15 bases separated the two germline ends. The CDR3 DNA is TGCGCCAGCAGCCCAGACCTTACTAGAACCGGGGAGCTGTTTTTT. It is translated as CASSPDLTRTGELFF.

This clonotype was counted ten times or more. This sequence joins TRBV7-9 and TRBJ2-5; 11 bases match TRBD2. Germline V gene sequence: CDR1 SEHNR, CDR2 FQNEAQ (reference sequence). Trimming took 3 bases from V and 1 from J; bases not matched to a gene: 1. The CDR3 sequence is 15 residues long. The CDR3 region has the DNA TGTGCCAGCAGCTTCCTAGCGGGGGGCCAAGAGACCCAGTACTTC. It encodes CASSFLAGGQETQYF.

This chain connects TRBV20-1 to TRBJ2-6; no clear D gene. V gave up 1 base and J gave up 4 bases, with 14 bases separating them. Germline V gene data show CDR1 as DFQATT and CDR2 as SNEGSKA (reference sequence). This CDR3 spans 16 amino acids. Here the CDR3 DNA reads TGCAGTGCTAGAGGGTCAGACCCAGCGGGGGCCAACGTCCTGACTTTC. Protein sequence: CSARGSDPAGANVLTF.

This clonotype was seen a handful of times. This CDR3 reads CASSRQGINEQFF. The CDR3 coding sequence is TGTGCCAGCAGCCGACAGGGTATCAATGAGCAGTTCTTC. The chain couples TRBV13 to TRBJ2-1; 7 bases agree with TRBD1. The CDR3 is made up of 13 amino acids. Unmatched junction bases numbered 4, after V lost 5 bases and J lost 6 bases. The germline CDR1 and CDR2 sequences are PRHDT and FYEKMQ (reference sequence).

This chain joins TRBV20-1 and TRBJ1-6; no clear D. The CDR3 extends over 13 amino acids. With 1 base removed from V and 6 bases from J, the gap between germline ends came to 7 bases. Germline V gene lookup returns CDR1 DFQATT and CDR2 SNEGSKA (reference sequence). CDR3 bases: TGCAGTGCTAGAGGGCAGGTTAATTCACCCCTCCACTTT. Its protein product is CSARGQVNSPLHF.

CDR3 nucleotides: TGTGCCAGCAGTTACTCTTGGAGGGGGGCCTACGAGCAGTACTTC. Residues: CASSYSWRGAYEQYF. The genes are TRBV6-5 and TRBJ2-7; D is possibly TRBD1 or TRBD2 (6 bases each). Trimming left V 0 bases short and J 2 bases short, with 11 bases between. There are 15 residues in the CDR3. Germline assignment: CDR1 MNHEY and CDR2 SVGAGI.

V gene TRBV20-1 combines with J gene TRBJ1-5, with no clear D. CDR1 DFQATT and CDR2 SNEGSKA come from the germline V gene (reference sequence). The CDR3 has 15 residues. Trimming took 0 bases from V and 0 from J, leaving 9 bases between them. For the CDR3, the DNA is TGCAGTGCTAGAGATCAATGGTATAGCAATCAGCCCCAGCATTTT. The encoded protein is CSARDQWYSNQPQHF.

The table lists this clonotype with many counts. V gene TRBV7-6 combines with J gene TRBJ2-6; D might be TRBD1 (5 bases). The germline V gene encodes CDR1 SGHVS and CDR2 FNYEAQ. The CDR3 has 17 residues. V lost 1 base and J 0 bases, leaving 10 bases between the germline ends. The CDR3 nucleotides are TGTGCCAGCAGCTTAGGACAGTTTTCCTCTGGGGCCAACGTCCTGACTTTC. Translating gives CASSLGQFSSGANVLTF.

This clonotype was recorded at least ten times. The chain uses TRBV6-1 and TRBJ1-2; the D gene is possibly TRBD1 (6 bases). V lost 4 bases to trimming and J lost 8 bases, with 17 bases between them. From germline, CDR1 is MNHNS and CDR2 SASEGT. The CDR3 is made up of 14 amino acids. CDR3 sequence (DNA): TGTGCCAGCAGTGTCGGGGGCGACAGGAGCGGCTACACCTTC. As protein: CASSVGGDRSGYTF.

The rearrangement links TRBV2 to TRBJ2-3; unclear D gene. The germline V and J ends were trimmed by 5 bases and 2 bases, with 17 bases remaining between them. This CDR3 is built from 16 residues. Germline CDR1 is SNHLY and CDR2 is FYNNEI. The CDR3 loop reads CASSRTPGWDTDTQYF. CDR3 sequence (DNA): TGTGCCAGCAGTCGGACGCCCGGGTGGGACACAGATACGCAGTATTTT.

The chain links TRBV20-1 to TRBJ1-5; D gene ambiguous. There are 13 residues in the CDR3. V gave up 4 bases and J gave up 5 bases, with 12 bases separating them. Per germline, CDR1 DFQATT and CDR2 SNEGSKA (reference sequence). CDR3 residues: CSAIGRNDQPQHF. The CDR3 DNA is TGCAGTGCTATTGGCCGAAACGATCAGCCCCAGCATTTT.

This clonotype occurred a few times. The V gene is TRBV25-1, the J gene TRBJ2-6; TRBD2 might be the D (5 bases). There are 19 residues in the CDR3. CDR1 is MGHDK and CDR2 is SYGVNS in the germline V gene. V was trimmed by 6 bases and J by 0 bases, leaving 21 bases between them. The CDR3 nucleotides read TGTGCCAGCAGCGACCACCGGGCAGCGGTCCCCTCTGGGGCCAACGTCCTGACTTTC. Translation: CASSDHRAAVPSGANVLTF.

There are many counts of this clonotype. V is TRBV6-2 or TRBV6-3 and J is TRBJ2-7, with D hard to call. This CDR3 region has 11 residues. Trimming took 5 bases from V and 4 from J, leaving 6 bases between them. Looked up from germline, CDR1 is MNHEY and CDR2 is SVGEGT. The CDR3 region is CASSHEYEQYF. The CDR3 DNA reads TGTGCCAGCAGTCATGAATACGAGCAGTACTTC.

The chain is built from TRBV7-2 and TRBJ2-1; possible D gene TRBD2, 7 bases. CDR3 length: 14 residues. Germline CDR1 reads SGHTA; CDR2 reads FQGNSA. V lost 6 bases, J lost 4 bases, and 13 bases lay in between. CDR3 sequence reads: CASSTGGLYNEQFF. The CDR3 nucleotides are TGTGCCAGCAGTACGGGGGGCCTATACAATGAGCAGTTCTTC.

This clonotype was observed a handful of times. The CDR3 does not close with the conserved phenylalanine or tryptophan, likely indicating a read error. CDR3 region: CASSPRGEETQYS. The CDR3, as DNA: TGTGCCAGCAGCCCTAGGGGGGAAGAGACCCAGTACTCC. This chain connects TRBV7-9 to TRBJ2-5; D may correspond to TRBD1 or TRBD2 (6 bases each). The CDR3 covers 13 residues. From germline, CDR1 is SEHNR and CDR2 FQNEAQ (reference sequence). V lost 5 bases, J lost 3 bases, and 10 bases lay in between.

This clonotype was recorded a few times. V and J are TRBV11-2 and TRBJ1-4; D uncertain. CDR3 length: 16 amino acids. With 2 bases removed from V and 0 bases from J, the gap between germline ends came to 10 bases. Per germline, CDR1 SGHAT and CDR2 FQNNGV. CDR3 sequence reads: CASSLYSRTTNEKLFF. For the CDR3, the DNA is TGTGCCAGCAGCTTATACAGCCGAACAACTAATGAAAAACTGTTTTTT.

This clonotype was seen a handful of times. V and J are TRBV20-1 and TRBJ2-5, with 8 bases lining up with TRBD2. Trimming at V came to 0 bases and at J to 9 bases, leaving 12 bases not matched to a gene. Germline-derived CDR1 and CDR2 are DFQATT and SNEGSKA (reference sequence). The CDR3 sequence is 15 residues long. The CDR3 loop is CSARDPAGDPLAQYF. The CDR3 DNA reads TGCAGTGCTAGAGATCCAGCGGGGGACCCCCTGGCCCAGTACTTC.

Comments on this clonotype: A read error may be the cause here, since a much bigger clone is one base away. The chain has TRBV29-1 and TRBJ1-1, with 7 bases lining up with TRBD1. This CDR3 is 15 amino acids long. Germline V gives CDR1 SQVTM, CDR2 ANQGSEA. CDR3 nucleotides: TGCAGCGTCCTTCAGACAGGGAGTAGGTACACTGTAGCTTTCTTT. Amino acids: CSVLQTGSRYTVAFF.

This clonotype has at least ten counts. The chain uses TRBV20-1 and TRBJ1-1; 10 positions agree with TRBD1. The junction had 11 bases not matched to a gene; V was cut back by 6 bases and J by 1 base. The CDR3 contains 16 residues. Germline CDR1 and CDR2: DFQATT and SNEGSKA (reference sequence). CDR3 loop: CSALGTGAISNTEAFF. The CDR3 nucleotides are TGCAGTGCCCTAGGGACAGGGGCAATTTCGAACACTGAAGCTTTCTTT.

This clonotype was seen repeatedly, ten times or more. The chain recombines TRBV9 with TRBJ1-6; D possibly corresponds to TRBD1 (5 bases). V shed 0 bases and J shed 7 bases, with 11 bases lying between them. The germline CDR1 and CDR2 sequences are SGDLS and YYNGEE. CDR3 length: 15 residues. CDR3 amino acids: CASSVAGHGNSPLHF. In nucleotides, the CDR3 is TGTGCCAGCAGCGTAGCAGGGCACGGGAATTCACCCCTCCACTTT.

This clonotype was counted at least ten times. CDR3 in DNA: TGCAGTGCTACCCGACCGGGGTCGGGGTACGAGCAGTACTTC. It codes for CSATRPGSGYEQYF. The rearrangement joins TRBV20-1 to TRBJ2-7; perhaps TRBD2 as D (5 bases). The CDR3 extends over 14 amino acids. CDR1 is DFQATT and CDR2 is SNEGSKA in the germline V gene (reference sequence). Trimming took 4 bases from V and 4 from J, leaving 17 bases between them.

This clonotype occurred many times. The chain uses TRBV7-6 and TRBJ1-3, with D unclear. Germline V gene lookup returns CDR1 SGHVS and CDR2 FNYEAQ. This CDR3 region has 18 residues. V lost 1 base and J lost 0, with 16 bases in between. The CDR3 protein is CASSLVPIEAASGNTIYF. CDR3 coding DNA: TGTGCCAGCAGCTTAGTCCCCATAGAGGCAGCCTCTGGAAACACCATATATTTT.

This clonotype was detected a few times. This chain uses TRBV9 with TRBJ2-3; D possibly uses TRBD1 or TRBD2 (5 bases each). V shed 3 bases and J shed 2 bases, with 10 bases lying between them. Per the germline V gene, CDR1 is SGDLS and CDR2 is YYNGEE. CDR3 length equals 14 residues. The CDR3, as DNA: TGTGCCAGCAGCGCTCGGGACGCCACAGATACGCAGTATTTT. Its protein product is CASSARDATDTQYF.